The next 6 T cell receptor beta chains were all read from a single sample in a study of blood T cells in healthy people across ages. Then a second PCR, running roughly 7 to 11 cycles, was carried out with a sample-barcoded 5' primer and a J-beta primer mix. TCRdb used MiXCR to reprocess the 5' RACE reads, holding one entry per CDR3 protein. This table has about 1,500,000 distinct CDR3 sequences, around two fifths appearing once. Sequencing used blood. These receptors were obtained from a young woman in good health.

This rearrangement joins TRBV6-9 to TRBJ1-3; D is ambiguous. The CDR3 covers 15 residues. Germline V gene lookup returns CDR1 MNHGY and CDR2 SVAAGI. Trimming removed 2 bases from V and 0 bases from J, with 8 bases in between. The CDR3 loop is CASSYLRGSGNTIYF. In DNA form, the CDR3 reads TGTGCCAGCAGTTATCTCCGGGGCTCTGGAAACACCATATATTTT.

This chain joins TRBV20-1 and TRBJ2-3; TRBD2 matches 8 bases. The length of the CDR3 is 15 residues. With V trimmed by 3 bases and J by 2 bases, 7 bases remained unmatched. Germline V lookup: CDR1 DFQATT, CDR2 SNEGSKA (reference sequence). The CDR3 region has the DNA TGCAGTGCTAGGGGGGTAGCGGGAAACACAGATACGCAGTATTTT. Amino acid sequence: CSARGVAGNTDTQYF.

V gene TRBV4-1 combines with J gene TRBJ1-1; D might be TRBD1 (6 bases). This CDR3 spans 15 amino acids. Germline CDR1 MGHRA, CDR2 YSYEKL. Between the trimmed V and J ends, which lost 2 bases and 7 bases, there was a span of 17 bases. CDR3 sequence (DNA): TGCGCCAGCAGCCAATCCCTACAGGGCGGCGGTGAAGCTTTCTTT. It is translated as CASSQSLQGGGEAFF.

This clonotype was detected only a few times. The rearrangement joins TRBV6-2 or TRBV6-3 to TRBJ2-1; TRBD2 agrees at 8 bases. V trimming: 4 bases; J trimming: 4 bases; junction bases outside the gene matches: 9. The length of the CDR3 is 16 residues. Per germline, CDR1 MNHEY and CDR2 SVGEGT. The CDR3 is CASSSDRGGIYNEQFF. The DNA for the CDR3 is TGTGCCAGCAGTTCTGACCGGGGGGGGATTTACAATGAGCAGTTCTTC.

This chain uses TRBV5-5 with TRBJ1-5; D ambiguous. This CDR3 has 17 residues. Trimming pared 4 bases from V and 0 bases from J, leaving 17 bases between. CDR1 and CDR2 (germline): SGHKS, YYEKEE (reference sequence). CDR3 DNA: TGTGCCAGCAGCCCGAAACTCCCGACATATAGCAATCAGCCCCAGCATTTT. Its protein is CASSPKLPTYSNQPQHF.

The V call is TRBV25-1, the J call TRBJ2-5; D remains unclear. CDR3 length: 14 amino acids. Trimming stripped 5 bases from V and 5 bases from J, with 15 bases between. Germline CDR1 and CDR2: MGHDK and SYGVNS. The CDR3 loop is CASSKFSALETQYF. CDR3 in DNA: TGTGCCAGCAGTAAGTTCTCGGCCTTGGAGACCCAGTACTTC.